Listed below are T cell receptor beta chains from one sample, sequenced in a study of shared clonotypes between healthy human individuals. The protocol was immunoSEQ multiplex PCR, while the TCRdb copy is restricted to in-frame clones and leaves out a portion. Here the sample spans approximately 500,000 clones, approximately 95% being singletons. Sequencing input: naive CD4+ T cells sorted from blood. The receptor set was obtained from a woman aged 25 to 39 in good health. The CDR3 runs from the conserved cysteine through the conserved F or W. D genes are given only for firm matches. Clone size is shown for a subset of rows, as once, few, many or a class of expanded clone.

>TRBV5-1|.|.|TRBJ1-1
CASSFFGMNTEAFF
TGCGCCAGCAGCTTCTTTGGGATGAACACTGAAGCTTTCTTT
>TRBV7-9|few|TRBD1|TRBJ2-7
CASSSVRTGKEQYF
TGTGCCAGCAGCTCAGTCCGGACAGGGAAGGAGCAGTACTTC
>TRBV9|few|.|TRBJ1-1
CASSRGVNTEAFF
TGTGCCAGCTCGCGAGGAGTGAACACTGAAGCTTTCTTT
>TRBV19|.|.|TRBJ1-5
CASSIAGTGQPQHF
TGTGCCAGTAGTATAGCTGGGACTGGACAGCCCCAGCATTTT
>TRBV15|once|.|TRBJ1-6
CATSRGPGSPLHF
TGTGCCACCAGCAGGGGACCCGGCTCACCCCTCCACTTT
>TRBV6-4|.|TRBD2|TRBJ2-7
CASRGLAESSYEQYF
TGTGCCAGCAGGGGACTAGCGGAAAGCTCCTACGAGCAGTACTTC
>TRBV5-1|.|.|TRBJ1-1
CASSLAQLNTEAFF
TGCGCCAGCAGCTTGGCACAGCTAAACACTGAAGCTTTCTTT
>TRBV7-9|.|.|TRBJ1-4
CASSPVWRTNEKLFF
TGTGCCAGCAGCCCAGTCTGGAGAACTAATGAAAAACTGTTTTTT
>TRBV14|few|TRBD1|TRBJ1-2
CASSIGDSPYGYTF
TGTGCCAGCAGCATTGGGGACAGCCCCTATGGCTACACCTTC
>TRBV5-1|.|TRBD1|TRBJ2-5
CASSLGASGQGAGEQYF
TGCGCCAGCAGCTTGGGAGCCTCGGGACAGGGGGCGGGGGAGCAGTACTTC
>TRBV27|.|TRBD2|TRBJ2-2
CASSFSQRGLTGELFF
TGTGCCAGCAGTTTTTCCCAGCGGGGACTCACCGGGGAGCTGTTTTTT
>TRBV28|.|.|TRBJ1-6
CASSSLRPLHF
TGTGCCAGCAGTTCCTTACGTCCCCTCCACTTT
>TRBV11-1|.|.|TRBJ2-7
CASSLESRTYEQYF
TGTGCCAGCAGCTTAGAGTCCAGAACCTACGAGCAGTACTTC
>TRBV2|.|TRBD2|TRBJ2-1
CASSQEASGYNEQFF
TGTGCCAGCAGCCAGGAGGCTAGCGGATACAATGAGCAGTTCTTC
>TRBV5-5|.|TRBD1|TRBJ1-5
CASSRNLDRGGQPQHF
TGTGCCAGCAGCCGAAATTTGGACAGGGGAGGGCAGCCCCAGCATTTT
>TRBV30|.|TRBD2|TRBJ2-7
CAWSVLPLAGPRLSYEQYF
TGTGCCTGGAGTGTCCTCCCACTAGCGGGACCTAGATTGTCCTACGAGCAGTACTTC
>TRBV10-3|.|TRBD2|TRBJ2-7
CAISDQTLAGASHEQYF
TGTGCCATCAGTGACCAGACGCTAGCGGGAGCTTCCCACGAGCAGTACTTC
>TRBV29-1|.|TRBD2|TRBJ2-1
CSVEGRLAGSSYNEQFF
TGCAGCGTTGAAGGTCGACTAGCGGGGAGCTCCTACAATGAGCAGTTCTTC
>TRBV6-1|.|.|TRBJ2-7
CASSGTHSSYEQYF
TGTGCCAGCAGTGGAACCCATTCATCCTACGAGCAGTACTTC
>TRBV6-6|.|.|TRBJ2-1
CASSYSKRTYNEQFF
TGTGCCAGCAGTTACTCGAAGCGCACCTACAATGAGCAGTTCTTC
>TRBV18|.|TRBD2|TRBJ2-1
CASSPPGTSTGNEQFF
TGTGCCAGCTCACCACCGGGGACTAGCACCGGCAATGAGCAGTTCTTC
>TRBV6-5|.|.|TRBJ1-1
CASRRGNTEAFF
TGTGCCAGCAGGAGGGGGAACACTGAAGCTTTCTTT
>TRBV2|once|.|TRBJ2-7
CASSVYEQYF
TGTGCCAGCAGTGTTTACGAGCAGTACTTC
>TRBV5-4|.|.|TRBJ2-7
CASSLGSGYEQYF
TGTGCCAGCAGCTTGGGTAGCGGCTACGAGCAGTACTTC
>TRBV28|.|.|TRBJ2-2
CASRGGELNTGELFF
TGTGCCAGCAGAGGAGGAGAATTAAACACCGGGGAGCTGTTTTTT
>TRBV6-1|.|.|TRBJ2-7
CASISRSYEQYF
TGTGCCAGCATTAGTCGCTCTTACGAGCAGTACTTC